This TCR beta chain stems from a study of CD8+CD57+ T cells in acquired aplastic anemia. CDR3 and TCR beta VDJ profiling relied on genomic DNA as the template. TCRdb reanalysed the reads using MiXCR and keeps one entry per CDR3 protein. The data contain 200,000 to 250,000 distinct CDR3 sequences, around 63% of them singletons. V lost 1 base and J 6 bases, leaving 10 bases between the germline ends. Germline V gene sequence: CDR1 SGHVS, CDR2 FQNEAQ. This CDR3 has 13 amino acids. Sequenced material: sorted CD4+, CD8+, or CD8+CD57+ T cells (not recorded which) from PBMCs. The TCR originated in a human donor in good health. The chain combines TRBV7-8 with TRBJ2-7; D unresolved. The DNA of the CDR3 is TGTGCCAGCAGCTTAGTTCTGTTGGGCGAGCAGTACTTC. This sequence encodes CASSLVLLGEQYF.